The 20 T cell receptor beta chains listed next were all sequenced from one sample in a study of Graves' ophthalmopathy and Graves' hyperthyroidism. The TCR beta CDR3 regions underwent amplification from RNA transcripts. Following a first-round RT-PCR that used HTBI primers, a second-round multiplex PCR was carried out. TCRdb itself ran the multiplex PCR reads through MiXCR, one entry per CDR3 protein. The sample holds about 160,000 distinct CDR3 sequences, 30% to 45% seen once. Sample: peripheral blood. Source of these receptors: a woman aged 40 to 50 with Graves' ophthalmopathy.

This chain uses TRBV12-3 or TRBV12-4 with TRBJ1-5; 7 bases are shared with TRBD1. Trimming took 4 bases from V and 5 from J; bases not matched to a gene: 5. This CDR3 has 14 amino acids. CDR3 sequence reads: CASSWQGVDQPQHF. CDR3 sequence (DNA): TGTGCCAGCAGTTGGCAGGGGGTGGATCAGCCCCAGCATTTT.

V gene TRBV10-1 combines with J gene TRBJ2-5; D may be TRBD1 or TRBD2 (5 bases each). Germline CDR1 is WNHNN and CDR2 is SYGVQD (reference sequence). Trimming removed 6 bases at V and 3 bases at J, with 17 bases between. The CDR3 is 15 amino acids. The CDR3 DNA sequence: TGCGCCAGCAGAGACCCGGGACGGGGAAAAGAGACCCAGTACTTC. Translation gives CASRDPGRGKETQYF.

V is TRBV19 and J is TRBJ1-2; D is uncertain. The CDR3 length is 15 residues. V was clipped by 3 bases and J by 2 bases, with 13 bases between them. The germline V gene has CDR1 LNHDA and CDR2 SQIVND (reference sequence). The CDR3 region has the DNA TGTGCCAGTAGTATTTTCCCTGGACGCAACTATGGCTACACCTTC. This sequence encodes CASSIFPGRNYGYTF.

The genes are TRBV30 and TRBJ2-2, with D possibly TRBD2 on 6 matching bases. There are 14 residues in the CDR3. Trimming stripped 3 bases from V and 1 base from J, with 9 bases between. Germline lookup yields CDR1 GTSNPN and CDR2 SVGIG (reference sequence). The CDR3 coding sequence is TGTGCCTGGAGGGCGGGATGGAACACCGGGGAGCTGTTTTTT. This gives the protein CAWRAGWNTGELFF.

This clonotype has at least ten counts. The chain has TRBV29-1 and TRBJ2-7, with 8 bases aligning to TRBD1. The germline V gene has CDR1 SQVTM and CDR2 ANQGSEA. CDR3 size: 12 residues. The ends lost 7 bases at V and 7 bases at J; junction bases unmatched: 9. Here the CDR3 DNA reads TGCAGCGCCGGACAGGGCCTTTTTGAGCAGTACTTC. It codes for CSAGQGLFEQYF.

This clonotype has ten or more counts. The V gene is TRBV6-1, the J gene TRBJ1-6; D is uncertain. The V end lost 1 base, the J end lost 0 bases, and 19 bases lay between the germline ends. CDR1 and CDR2 (germline): MNHNS, SASEGT. The CDR3 contains 20 residues. Here the CDR3 DNA reads TGTGCCAGCAGTGAAGTCTTCATTAAGACCGGAGGCTCCTATAATTCACCCCTCCACTTT. Amino acids: CASSEVFIKTGGSYNSPLHF.

The chain combines TRBV6-1 with TRBJ2-7, with 11 bases matching TRBD2. V gave up 5 bases and J gave up 5 bases; unmatched junction bases: 8. There are 15 residues in the CDR3. The germline V gene encodes CDR1 MNHNS and CDR2 SASEGT. The CDR3 sequence is CASSQLAGVTNEQYF. In nucleotides, the CDR3 is TGTGCCAGCAGTCAACTAGCGGGAGTAACCAACGAGCAGTACTTC.

The chain links TRBV29-1 to TRBJ1-2, with 9 bases fitting TRBD1. CDR1 SQVTM and CDR2 ANQGSEA come from the germline V gene. With V trimmed by 7 bases and J by 8 bases, 8 bases remained unmatched. CDR3 length equals 12 residues. CDR3 region: CSAPGQGGGYTF. CDR3 sequence (DNA): TGCAGCGCCCCGGGACAGGGAGGAGGCTACACCTTC. Using reference TRBV29-1 and TRBJ1-2 for the parts outside the CDR3, the full variable domain is SAVISQKPSRDICQRGTSLTIQCQVDSQVTMMFWYRQQPGQSLTLIATANQGSEATYESGFVIDKFPISRPNLTFSTLTVSNMSPEDSSIYLCSAPGQGGGYTFGSGTRLTVV.

This clonotype was seen just once. The chain joins TRBV24-1 to TRBJ1-1; D might be TRBD1 (6 bases). CDR1 is KGHDR and CDR2 is SFDVKD in the germline V gene. Between the trimmed V and J ends, which lost 3 bases and 6 bases, there was a span of 13 bases. The CDR3 totals 14 residues. Here the CDR3 DNA reads TGTGCCACCAGTGATCCCAGGGGCCCAGCTGAAGCTTTCTTT. Residues: CATSDPRGPAEAFF.

This clonotype was recorded many times. V usage is TRBV29-1 and J usage is TRBJ2-4; D is undetermined. This CDR3 contains 12 residues. The V end lost 0 bases, the J end lost 6 bases, and 6 bases lay between the germline ends. CDR1 is SQVTM, CDR2 ANQGSEA, per germline. In DNA, the CDR3 is TGCAGCGTTGAAGAGCCTCGAAACATTCAGTACTTC. Encoded protein: CSVEEPRNIQYF.

This clonotype was detected ten times or more. The chain links TRBV11-2 to TRBJ2-7; D is perhaps TRBD1 (6 bases). V dropped 5 bases and J dropped 6 bases, with 14 bases sitting between them. CDR3 size: 13 residues. Germline CDR1 reads SGHAT; CDR2 reads FQNNGV. Written as DNA, the CDR3 is TGTGCCAGCAGCCTCAGGGGTTACGGCGAGCAGTACTTC. Translated: CASSLRGYGEQYF.

The genes are TRBV28 and TRBJ1-3, with 11 positions matching TRBD1. Per germline, CDR1 MDHEN and CDR2 SYDVKM. V shed 4 bases, J shed 8 bases, and the junction held 4 bases outside the gene matches. This CDR3 is built from 14 residues. CDR3 region: CASSWTGGAYTIYF. The DNA of the CDR3 is TGTGCCAGCAGTTGGACAGGGGGCGCTTACACCATATATTTT.

This clonotype came up many times. The chain couples TRBV30 to TRBJ2-7; D unclear. Trimming took off 2 bases at V and 6 bases at J, with 14 bases between the two ends. CDR3 length: 13 residues. The germline CDR1 and CDR2 sequences are GTSNPN and SVGIG (reference sequence). CDR3 sequence: CAWSPKVRREQYF. CDR3 bases: TGTGCCTGGAGTCCCAAGGTGCGTCGCGAGCAGTACTTC.

This chain connects TRBV6-1 to TRBJ2-7; D unresolved. V lost 7 bases, J lost 3 bases, and 19 bases lay in between. The germline V gene encodes CDR1 MNHNS and CDR2 SASEGT. The CDR3 covers 15 residues. DNA of the CDR3: TGTGCCAGCATTCCATTCGGCAACTCCCTCTACGAGCAGTACTTC. Its protein is CASIPFGNSLYEQYF.

In its sample, this clonotype was seen many times. This chain uses TRBV3-1 with TRBJ1-5, with 7 bases that match TRBD1. The CDR3 has 15 amino acids. V was pared by 1 base and J by 7 bases, with 7 bases of the junction left unmatched. The germline V gene has CDR1 LGHDT and CDR2 YNNKEL (reference sequence). CDR3 nucleotides: TGTGCCAGCAGCCAAGGGCAGGGGGATCGACAGCCCCAGCATTTT. It specifies CASSQGQGDRQPQHF.

In this sample, this clonotype turned up many times. The rearrangement links TRBV11-2 to TRBJ2-2; 7 bases line up with TRBD2. This CDR3 region has 17 residues. V lost 6 bases to trimming and J lost 1 base; unmatched junction nucleotides: 11. Germline assignment: CDR1 SGHAT and CDR2 FQNNGV. The CDR3 loop is CASRKGPSGLNTGELFF. The CDR3 region has the DNA TGTGCCAGCAGGAAGGGCCCTAGCGGATTGAACACCGGGGAGCTGTTTTTT.

This clonotype has at least ten counts. The chain joins TRBV10-3 to TRBJ2-7, with a weak D call TRBD1 (6 bases). Germline V gene lookup returns CDR1 ENHRY and CDR2 SYGVKD. With 7 bases removed from V and 5 bases from J, the gap between germline ends came to 21 bases. This CDR3 region has 15 residues. CDR3 protein: CAITSETGTKNEQYF. The CDR3 region has the DNA TGTGCCATCACCTCAGAAACCGGGACAAAAAACGAGCAGTACTTC.

This clonotype appeared a few times. This chain joins TRBV6-5 and TRBJ1-1; D is undetermined. The CDR3 spans 14 residues. V shed 6 bases and J shed 1 base, with 12 bases lying between them. CDR1 and CDR2 (germline): MNHEY, SVGAGI. The CDR3 spells CASRRPGGNTEAFF. The CDR3, as DNA: TGTGCCAGCAGACGTCCGGGCGGGAACACTGAAGCTTTCTTT.

This clonotype appeared many times. The rearrangement joins TRBV19 to TRBJ1-2, with a weak D call TRBD1 (5 bases). This CDR3 has 14 amino acids. V was shortened by 4 bases and J by 5 bases, with 14 bases between the two germline ends. CDR1 is LNHDA, CDR2 SQIVND, per germline (reference sequence). CDR3 DNA sequence: TGTGCCAGTAGTAGCCGGGACGGACTTTATGGCTACACCTTC. The encoded protein is CASSSRDGLYGYTF.

This chain links TRBV7-3 with TRBJ1-1; D may be TRBD1 (5 bases). The CDR3 is 14 residues long. Deletions cut 4 bases from V and 3 bases from J, with 12 bases between. The germline V gene has CDR1 SGHTA and CDR2 FQGTGA. CDR3 in DNA: TGTGCCAGCAGCTCTTGGACATCCCACACTGAAGCTTTCTTT. Encoded protein: CASSSWTSHTEAFF.